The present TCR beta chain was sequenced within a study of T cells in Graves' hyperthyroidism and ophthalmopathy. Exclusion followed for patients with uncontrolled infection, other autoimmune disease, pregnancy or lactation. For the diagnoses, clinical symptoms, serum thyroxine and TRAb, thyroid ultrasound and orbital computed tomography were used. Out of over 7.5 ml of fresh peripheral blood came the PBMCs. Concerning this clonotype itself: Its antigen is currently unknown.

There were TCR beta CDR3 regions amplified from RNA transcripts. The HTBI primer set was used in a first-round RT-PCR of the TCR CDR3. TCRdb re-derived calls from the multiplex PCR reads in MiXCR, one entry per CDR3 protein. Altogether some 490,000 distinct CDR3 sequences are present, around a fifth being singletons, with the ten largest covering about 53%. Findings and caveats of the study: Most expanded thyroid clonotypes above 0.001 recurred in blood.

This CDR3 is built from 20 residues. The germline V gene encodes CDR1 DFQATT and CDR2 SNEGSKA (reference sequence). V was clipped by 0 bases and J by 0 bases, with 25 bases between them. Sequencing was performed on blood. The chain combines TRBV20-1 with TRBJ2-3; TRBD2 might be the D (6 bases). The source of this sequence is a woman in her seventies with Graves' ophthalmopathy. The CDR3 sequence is CSARDRSLADPAWSTDTQYF. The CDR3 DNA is TGCAGTGCTAGAGACAGGTCCTTAGCGGATCCCGCCTGGAGCACAGATACGCAGTATTTT.